This is a list of T cell receptor beta chains from one sample in a study of shared clonotypes between healthy human individuals. The table came from immunoSEQ multiplex PCR; TCRdb's copy has only in-frame clones and leaves some out. This table holds 730,000 or so clones, 72% found once. What was sequenced was memory CD4+ T cells sorted from blood. The source of these receptors is a woman aged 25 to 39 in good health. Each CDR3 is given with its conserved first and last residue. The D gene is left open where the match is weak. A clone size is listed for some rows: how often the clone was seen (once, few, many), or a class if it is expanded.

>-|-|TRBV10-3|TRBJ1-3
CAISQTSSGNTIYF
TGTGCCATCAGTCAGACAAGCTCTGGAAACACCATATATTTT
>TRBD2|-|TRBV5-1|TRBJ2-5
CASSDGTSGGETQYF
TGCGCCAGCAGCGATGGGACTAGCGGGGGAGAGACCCAGTACTTC
>TRBD1|-|TRBV5-1|TRBJ2-1
CASSSGQAVDEQFF
TGCGCCAGCAGCAGCGGACAGGCCGTCGATGAGCAGTTCTTC
>-|once|TRBV7-8|TRBJ2-5
CASSLAAALETQYF
TGTGCCAGCAGCTTAGCTGCCGCCCTAGAGACCCAGTACTTC
>-|-|TRBV2|TRBJ1-2
CASSEDRGSYGYTF
TGTGCCAGCAGTGAAGATCGGGGTTCATATGGCTACACCTTC
>TRBD1|-|TRBV19|TRBJ2-2
CASSITPGTGGTGELFF
TGTGCCAGTAGTATAACTCCGGGGACAGGGGGCACCGGGGAGCTGTTTTTT
>TRBD1|few|TRBV25-1|TRBJ1-4
CASSDPSGGRGLVEKLFF
TGTGCCAGCAGTGACCCAAGCGGGGGCAGGGGGCTTGTTGAAAAACTGTTTTTT
>-|few|TRBV27|TRBJ1-4
CASSPQGTNEKLFF
TGTGCCAGCAGTCCACAGGGAACTAATGAAAAACTGTTTTTT
>TRBD2|-|TRBV28|TRBJ2-3
CASSRSGGTDTQYF
TGTGCCAGCAGCCGAAGCGGGGGCACAGATACGCAGTATTTT
>-|-|TRBV5-1|TRBJ1-5
CASSPGADGSNQPQHF
TGCGCCAGCAGCCCGGGGGCGGACGGTAGCAATCAGCCCCAGCATTTT
>-|few|TRBV20-1|TRBJ2-7
CSARDSVEQYF
TGCAGTGCTAGAGATTCGGTCGAGCAGTACTTC
>-|-|TRBV11-2|TRBJ2-5
CASRYLGQETQYF
TGTGCCAGCAGGTACCTTGGACAAGAGACCCAGTACTTC
>-|-|TRBV27|TRBJ2-1
CASSLRTGNEQFF
TGTGCCAGCAGTTTACGCACAGGAAATGAGCAGTTCTTC
>-|once|TRBV29-1|TRBJ1-1
CSVAGTRGETEAFF
TGCAGCGTCGCGGGGACCAGGGGAGAGACTGAAGCTTTCTTT
>-|-|TRBV5-6|TRBJ1-2
CASSFGTDYGYTF
TGTGCCAGCAGCTTTGGGACGGACTATGGCTACACCTTC